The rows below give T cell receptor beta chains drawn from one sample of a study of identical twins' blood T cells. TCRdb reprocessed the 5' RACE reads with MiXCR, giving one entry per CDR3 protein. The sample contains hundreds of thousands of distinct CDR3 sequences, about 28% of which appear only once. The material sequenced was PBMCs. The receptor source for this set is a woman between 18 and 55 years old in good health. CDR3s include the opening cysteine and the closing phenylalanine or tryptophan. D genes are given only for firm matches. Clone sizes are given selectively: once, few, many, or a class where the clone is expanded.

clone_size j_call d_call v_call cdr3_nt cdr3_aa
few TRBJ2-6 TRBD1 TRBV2 TGTGCCAGCAGTGAGAGCAGGGGGCCTCAGTTC CASSESRGPQF
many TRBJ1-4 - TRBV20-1 TGCAGTGCTAGACCCCCAAGCGCCTCTAATGAAAAACTGTTTTTT CSARPPSASNEKLFF
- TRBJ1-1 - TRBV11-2 TGTGCCAGCAATCAGAACCCTTCAGCGAACACTGAAGCTTTCTTT CASNQNPSANTEAFF
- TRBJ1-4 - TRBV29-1 TGCAGCGTTAAGGACACCGGGCTTAATGAAAAACTGTTTTTT CSVKDTGLNEKLFF
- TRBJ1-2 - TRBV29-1 TGCAGCGTTGTCTCCCCCCAGAACTATGGCTACACCTTC CSVVSPQNYGYTF
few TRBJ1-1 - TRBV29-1 TGCAGCGGAGGACAGAGCCCCATGAACACTGAAGCTTTCTTT CSGGQSPMNTEAFF
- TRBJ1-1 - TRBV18 TGTGCCACCTTCCAGGGCCTGAACACTGAAGCTTTCTTT CATFQGLNTEAFF
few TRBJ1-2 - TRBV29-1 TGCAGCGTTGAAGAGAAGGCAGGGAGAGGTAGTGGCTACACCTTC CSVEEKAGRGSGYTF
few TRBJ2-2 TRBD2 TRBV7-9 TGTGCCAGCAGCCCCACTAGCGATATGGGCACCGGGGAGCTGTTTTTT CASSPTSDMGTGELFF
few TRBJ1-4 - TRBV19 TGTGCCAGTACGCCGGGACCGTATGAAAAACTGTTTTTT CASTPGPYEKLFF
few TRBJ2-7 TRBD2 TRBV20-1 TGCAGTGCGATAGCGGGGGAGTCCTACGAGCAGTACTTC CSAIAGESYEQYF